The clone carrying this T cell receptor beta chain came up a few times. What it binds is not known. The data are from a study of OX40 agonist ivuxolimab in advanced cancers. Broader study findings: The antigens recognized by the expanded peripheral T cells, that is their antigen specificity, were not determined.

TCRdb keeps only in-frame clones here, not all; method: immunoSEQ multiplex PCR. The data contain about 95,000 clones, around 85% of them singletons. V lost 4 bases and J lost 6; bases outside the gene matches: 5. Per the germline V gene, CDR1 is PRHDT and CDR2 is FYEKMQ (reference sequence). The CDR3 consists of 14 residues. Here the sequenced sample was CD4+ or CD8+ T cells sorted from blood, taken in a trial of the OX40 agonist ivuxolimab. This sequence originates from an adult with an advanced solid tumor such as melanoma, head and neck, liver or kidney cancer. The rearrangement joins TRBV13 to TRBJ1-2; TRBD1 aligns across 10 bases. The CDR3 loop reads CASSYPTGGHGYTF. CDR3 sequence (DNA): TGTGCCAGCAGCTACCCGACAGGGGGCCATGGCTACACCTTC. The variable domain in full, with the rest retrieved from reference TRBV13 and TRBJ1-2, is AAGVIQSPRHLIKEKRETATLKCYPIPRHDTVYWYQQGPGQDPQFLISFYEKMQSDKGSIPDRFSAQQFSDYHSELNMSSLELGDSALYFCASSYPTGGHGYTFGSGTRLTVV.